The 29 T cell receptor beta chains below come from one sample, sequenced in a study of blood T cell repertoires in COVID-19. Clones were sequenced by immunoSEQ multiplex PCR, and TCRdb holds only the in-frame ones, with some missing. The profile covers over 200,000 clones, with 70% to 90% appearing a single time and about 2.3% taken by the ten largest. The sequenced sample consisted of PBMCs or T cells enriched from blood (not recorded which). These receptor sequences come from a woman in her forties with acute COVID-19.

CDR3 sequence reads: CASRRTGASFGYGYTF. The CDR3, as DNA: TGCGCCAGCAGACGGACAGGGGCTTCATTTGGCTATGGCTACACCTTC. The chain carries TRBV4-1 and TRBJ1-2; 9 bases map to TRBD1. CDR3 length: 16 residues. Germline CDR1 is MGHRA and CDR2 is YSYEKL. The V gene end was trimmed by 6 bases and the J gene end by 4 bases; junction bases not matched to a gene: 12.

The rearrangement joins TRBV7-9 to TRBJ1-2; D unresolved. The CDR3 sequence is 12 residues long. V lost 1 base and J lost 12, with 12 bases in between. Germline-derived CDR1 and CDR2 are SEHNR and FQNEAQ (reference sequence). The CDR3 nucleotides are TGTGCCAGCAGCTTAGTAGCTGGGTCGGACACCTTC. This codes for CASSLVAGSDTF.

A single count supports this clone. V and J are TRBV11-2 and TRBJ2-5, with 13 bases lining up with TRBD2. The germline gives CDR1 SGHAT, CDR2 FQNNGV. Trimming removed 5 bases from V and 4 bases from J; junction bases left unmatched: 10. The CDR3 has 17 residues. The CDR3 protein is CASSPTSGGARGETQYF. CDR3 DNA sequence: TGTGCCAGCAGCCCCACTAGCGGGGGGGCCCGCGGAGAGACCCAGTACTTC.

This clone was observed a single time. The CDR3 DNA follows: TGTGCCAGCAGCCCCCCCCGGACAGGGGGCGGGGAGACCCAGTACTTC. Amino acid sequence: CASSPPRTGGGETQYF. The chain links TRBV7-2 to TRBJ2-5; TRBD1 agrees at 11 bases. The CDR3 is made up of 16 amino acids. J was trimmed by 5 bases and V by 5 bases; bases with no gene match: 10. The V gene's germline CDR1 is SGHTA and CDR2 FQGNSA.

The genes are TRBV30 and TRBJ1-2, with 10 positions matching TRBD1. Trimming cost V 1 base and J 7 bases; bases outside gene matches: 9. The CDR3 sequence is 15 residues long. CDR1 and CDR2 (germline): GTSNPN, SVGIG (reference sequence). CDR3 nucleotide sequence: TGTGCCTGGAGTGCCTCGTCGACAGGGGGCCTTGGCTACACCTTC. It translates to CAWSASSTGGLGYTF.

The rearrangement joins TRBV5-4 to TRBJ1-2; TRBD1 might be the D (5 bases). The CDR3 runs to 13 residues. Trimming shortened V by 0 bases and J by 8 bases, and 11 bases separated the two germline ends. Looked up from germline, CDR1 is SGHNT and CDR2 is YYREEE (reference sequence). CDR3 amino acids: CASSLEGARGYTF. The CDR3 nucleotides are TGTGCCAGCAGCTTGGAAGGGGCACGGGGCTACACCTTC. The full variable domain, its missing parts supplied by reference TRBV5-4 and TRBJ1-2, is ETGVTQSPTHLIKTRGQQVTLRCSSQSGHNTVSWYQQALGQGPQFIFQYYREEENGRGNFPPRFSGLQFPNYSSELNVNALELDDSALYLCASSLEGARGYTFGSGTRLTVV.

The chain links TRBV5-5 to TRBJ2-4; no firm D call. In germline, CDR1 is SGHKS, CDR2 YYEKEE (reference sequence). Trimming took 0 bases from V and 8 from J, leaving 9 bases between them. The CDR3 is made up of 13 amino acids. DNA of the CDR3: TGTGCCAGCAGCTTGGGGCTTGAGGACATTCAGTACTTC. Protein product: CASSLGLEDIQYF. The variable domain in full, completed from reference TRBV5-5 and TRBJ2-4, reads DAGVTQSPTHLIKTRGQQVTLRCSPISGHKSVSWYQQVLGQGPQFIFQYYEKEERGRGNFPDRFSARQFPNYSSELNVNALLLGDSALYLCASSLGLEDIQYFGAGTRLSVL.

This chain links TRBV11-3 with TRBJ1-1; D is ambiguous. The CDR3 totals 12 residues. The V end was cut by 2 bases, the J end by 8 bases, with 9 bases between. CDR1 and CDR2 (germline): SGHNT, YENEEA. The CDR3 loop is CASSLREIEAFF. The CDR3 nucleotides read TGTGCCAGCAGCTTAAGGGAGATCGAAGCTTTCTTT.

V and J are TRBV7-2 and TRBJ2-7; perhaps TRBD2 as D (6 bases). Germline values: CDR1 SGHTA, CDR2 FQGNSA. The CDR3 runs 15 residues. Trimming removed 5 bases from V and 5 bases from J, with 19 bases in between. CDR3 coding DNA: TGTGCCAGCAGCCGGAGGGTCCAGGGAGTTAACGAGCAGTACTTC. Translating it yields CASSRRVQGVNEQYF.

The CDR3 protein is CASSLTRAGAQYF. The CDR3 nucleotides read TGCGCCAGCAGCCTAACCCGGGCGGGGGCCCAGTACTTC. The chain has TRBV4-1 and TRBJ2-5, with 7 bases identical to TRBD2. This CDR3 is built from 13 residues. Trimming took 4 bases from V and 9 from J; bases not matched to a gene: 8. Germline values: CDR1 MGHRA, CDR2 YSYEKL.

This sequence joins TRBV11-3 and TRBJ1-6, with 7 bases lining up with TRBD1. The CDR3 consists of 14 residues. The V gene's germline CDR1 is SGHNT and CDR2 YENEEA. The V and J ends lost 5 bases and 7 bases, in that order; junction bases with no gene match: 5. The CDR3 reads CASSPGQLNSPLHF. The CDR3 nucleotides are TGTGCCAGCAGCCCGGGACAGCTGAATTCACCCCTCCACTTT.

This clone was counted a few times. This sequence joins TRBV6-5 and TRBJ1-1, with D possibly matching TRBD1 (6 bases). Trimming removed 0 bases from V and 7 bases from J, with 12 bases in between. The CDR3 is 14 amino acids. Per the germline V gene, CDR1 is MNHEY and CDR2 is SVGAGI. The CDR3 region is CASSYSGQGNEAFF. In DNA form, the CDR3 reads TGTGCCAGCAGTTACTCGGGGCAGGGGAATGAAGCTTTCTTT.

This clone was found once. In nucleotides, the CDR3 is TGCGCCAGCAGCTTGGGGGGACTAGCGGGGCCGAGCTCCTACAATGAGCAGTTCTTC. Amino acids: CASSLGGLAGPSSYNEQFF. The gene calls are TRBV5-1 and TRBJ2-1; 13 bases are shared with TRBD2. Germline CDR1 SGHRS, CDR2 YFSETQ. V lost 0 bases and J lost 0; bases outside the gene matches: 6. The CDR3 length is 19 residues.

The J gene is TRBJ2-7, the V gene TRBV19, with a possible D match to TRBD1 (5 bases). This CDR3 is built from 14 residues. Germline CDR1 LNHDA, CDR2 SQIVND (reference sequence). The V gene lost 5 bases and the J gene lost 4 bases, with 15 bases spanning the gap. CDR3 DNA: TGTGCCAGTAGTCTCGAAGGGGTCGGGTACGAGCAGTACTTC. Amino acids: CASSLEGVGYEQYF. Full variable domain (rest looked up from reference TRBV19 and TRBJ2-7): DGGITQSPKYLFRKEGQNVTLSCEQNLNHDAMYWYRQDPGQGLRLIYYSQIVNDFQKGDIAEGYSVSREKKESFPLTVTSAQKNPTAFYLCASSLEGVGYEQYFGPGTRLTVT.

The rearrangement uses TRBV2 and TRBJ2-1; D not certain. From germline, CDR1 is SNHLY and CDR2 FYNNEI. Trimming stripped 8 bases from V and 3 bases from J, with 11 bases between. The CDR3 has 13 amino acids. The CDR3: CASQPGGYNEQFF. In DNA form, the CDR3 reads TGTGCCAGCCAACCAGGTGGCTACAATGAGCAGTTCTTC.

This clone was seen a handful of times. The genes are TRBV6-4 and TRBJ2-5; D may be TRBD2 (7 bases). V was cut by 3 bases and J by 1 base, with 12 bases left in between. In germline, CDR1 is MRHNA, CDR2 SNTAGT. CDR3 length equals 15 residues. The DNA of the CDR3 is TGTGCCAGCAGTGAACAGGCGGGGGCCCAAGAGACCCAGTACTTC. The encoded protein is CASSEQAGAQETQYF.

The rearrangement joins TRBV18 to TRBJ1-1; 7 nucleotides match TRBD1. The V and J ends lost 2 bases and 5 bases, in that order; junction bases with no gene match: 5. The length of the CDR3 is 14 residues. Per germline, CDR1 KGHSH and CDR2 LQKENI. The CDR3 loop is CASSPDRVGTEAFF. The CDR3 DNA reads TGTGCCAGCTCACCAGACAGGGTGGGTACTGAAGCTTTCTTT.

The chain has TRBV29-1 and TRBJ2-1, with 12 bases lining up with TRBD1. CDR3 size: 12 residues. V lost 7 bases, J lost 9 bases, and 4 bases stayed unmatched. Per the germline V gene, CDR1 is SQVTM and CDR2 is ANQGSEA. The CDR3 sequence: CSGGDRGPEQFF. The CDR3 coding sequence is TGCAGCGGAGGGGACAGGGGGCCTGAGCAGTTCTTC.

The V gene is TRBV5-6, the J gene TRBJ1-5, with 8 bases matching TRBD1. CDR3 length: 15 residues. Trimming took 0 bases from V and 4 from J; bases not matched to a gene: 3. Germline-derived CDR1 and CDR2 are SGHDT and YYEEEE. The CDR3 sequence: CASSLGTGRNQPQHF. The CDR3 DNA sequence: TGTGCCAGCAGCTTGGGGACAGGGAGGAATCAGCCCCAGCATTTT.

J is TRBJ1-4 and V is TRBV5-6; 7 bases match TRBD1. Trimming cost V 2 bases and J 8 bases; bases outside gene matches: 9. Germline V gene sequence: CDR1 SGHDT, CDR2 YYEEEE. This CDR3 region has 15 residues. This chain's CDR3 is CASSFGQDGSEKLFF. In DNA form, the CDR3 reads TGTGCCAGCAGCTTCGGACAGGATGGGAGCGAAAAACTGTTTTTT.

V usage is TRBV5-1 and J usage is TRBJ2-7; D perhaps matches TRBD2 (5 bases). The germline CDR1 and CDR2 sequences are SGHRS and YFSETQ. The V and J ends lost 3 bases and 5 bases respectively, with 12 bases between them. The CDR3 is 13 amino acids. This CDR3 reads CASSSRPGDEQYF. The CDR3 nucleotides are TGCGCCAGCAGCTCTCGGCCCGGGGACGAGCAGTACTTC.

The chain carries TRBV18 and TRBJ2-6, with TRBD1 matching 8 bases. Germline-derived CDR1 and CDR2 are KGHSH and LQKENI. V was clipped by 5 bases and J by 2 bases; unmatched bases: 8. The CDR3 has 17 amino acids. CDR3 sequence (DNA): TGTGCCAGCTCATCCCCAGGGGGCGCTCCTGGGGCCAACGTCCTGACTTTC. Its protein is CASSSPGGAPGANVLTF.

Turning to this clone: This CDR3 is also generated by other DNA sequences in the sample. The chain recombines TRBV7-9 with TRBJ1-4, with D possibly TRBD1 on 5 matching bases. Germline CDR1 reads SEHNR; CDR2 reads FQNEAQ (reference sequence). This CDR3 has 16 amino acids. The V end lost 1 base, the J end lost 2 bases, and 11 bases lay between the germline ends. DNA for the CDR3: TGTGCCAGCAGCTTAGTCGGAGGGACCACTAATGAAAAACTGTTTTTT. Its protein is CASSLVGGTTNEKLFF.

V is TRBV19 and J is TRBJ2-1, with 8 bases that match TRBD2. The CDR3 is made up of 15 amino acids. J lost 5 bases, V lost 3 bases, and 6 bases had no gene match. Germline lookup yields CDR1 LNHDA and CDR2 SQIVND (reference sequence). The CDR3 DNA follows: TGTGCCAGTAGTATGGCTAGCGGGCTTCACAATGAGCAGTTCTTC. This gives the protein CASSMASGLHNEQFF.

A single count supports this clone. The chain uses TRBV5-4 and TRBJ2-5; perhaps TRBD2 as D (5 bases). The ends were cut back, 1 base at V and 4 bases at J, with 14 bases in the middle. The CDR3 contains 15 residues. Germline lookup yields CDR1 SGHNT and CDR2 YYREEE (reference sequence). CDR3 sequence reads: CASSLKGSAGETQYF. The DNA for the CDR3 is TGTGCCAGCAGCTTGAAAGGATCGGCGGGAGAGACCCAGTACTTC.

The chain couples TRBV19 to TRBJ2-5, with 10 positions matching TRBD1. The CDR3 contains 18 residues. Trimming removed 1 base from V and 6 bases from J; junction bases left unmatched: 14. Germline CDR1 reads LNHDA; CDR2 reads SQIVND (reference sequence). The CDR3 loop reads CASSIGPSLGDRGKTQYF. The CDR3 DNA is TGTGCCAGTAGTATAGGGCCCTCCCTGGGGGACAGGGGCAAGACCCAGTACTTC. Full variable domain (rest looked up from reference TRBV19 and TRBJ2-5): DGGITQSPKYLFRKEGQNVTLSCEQNLNHDAMYWYRQDPGQGLRLIYYSQIVNDFQKGDIAEGYSVSREKKESFPLTVTSAQKNPTAFYLCASSIGPSLGDRGKTQYFGPGTRLLVL.

The V gene is TRBV11-3, the J gene TRBJ1-2; no clear D gene. The V and J ends lost 4 bases and 2 bases respectively, with 2 bases between them. The germline gives CDR1 SGHNT, CDR2 YENEEA. The CDR3 consists of 11 residues. In nucleotides, the CDR3 is TGTGCCAGCAGCTCAAACTATGGCTACACCTTC. It codes for CASSSNYGYTF.

This clone was seen only a few times. V is TRBV7-2 and J is TRBJ1-1; D may be TRBD1 (6 bases). CDR1 and CDR2 from the germline V gene are SGHTA and FQGNSA. This CDR3 contains 15 residues. V was shortened by 3 bases and J by 1 base, with 12 bases between the two germline ends. CDR3 bases: TGTGCCAGCAGCTTCGGCGACAGGAGGAACACTGAAGCTTTCTTT. This gives the protein CASSFGDRRNTEAFF.

The chain combines TRBV11-3 with TRBJ2-2, with a tentative D call TRBD2 (5 bases). The CDR3 covers 17 residues. Trimming shortened V by 4 bases and J by 5 bases, and 20 bases separated the two germline ends. Looked up from germline, CDR1 is SGHNT and CDR2 is YENEEA. CDR3 sequence reads: CASSSSLNPLLTGELFF. The CDR3 DNA follows: TGTGCCAGCAGCTCTAGCCTAAATCCCCTCTTGACCGGGGAGCTGTTTTTT.